These 32 T cell receptor beta chains share one sample of origin, sequenced in a study of CXCR3-negative and CXCR3-positive naive CD8 T cells. Broader study findings: The TRB CDR3s that CXCR3-positive naive cells carried were more hydrophobic than those of CXCR3-negative naive cells.

UMI-labeled 5' RACE TRB cDNA libraries were prepared from the cells. No DNA is given; TCRdb re-called the 5' RACE reads and lists each CDR3 protein once. The table for this sample gives some 130,000 distinct CDR3 sequences. The antigens for these receptors are not known. The sequenced material came from naive CXCR3+ CD8+ T cells from blood. The sample's subset: CD45RO-CCR7+CD27+CD95- naive CD8+ T cells expressing CXCR3 (TNR3+). These receptor sequences come from a human donor in good health. Some clones in this sample may be carry-over from other donors' samples.

J is TRBJ2-2 and V is TRBV29-1; TCRdb lists TRBD2, though no DNA is available to test this call. This CDR3 comprises 15 residues. In germline, CDR1 is SQVTM, CDR2 ANQGSEA. This chain's CDR3 is CSVDSWRGNTGELFF.

The rearrangement links TRBV4-1 to TRBJ2-2; TCRdb's D gene call, TRBD1, goes unchecked for lack of DNA. The CDR3 sequence is 14 residues long. Germline assignment: CDR1 MGHRA and CDR2 YSYEKL. The CDR3 loop is CASSVGQNTGELFF.

The chain joins TRBV21-1 to TRBJ1-5; the D gene TCRdb calls, TRBD1, cannot be checked with no DNA. TRBV21-1 is annotated as a pseudogene. The CDR3 runs 16 residues. CDR3 sequence: CASSKGQGRSNQPQHF.

CDR3 residues: CSVERDTGELFF. The chain is built from TRBV29-1 and TRBJ2-2. Germline CDR1 and CDR2: SQVTM and ANQGSEA. The CDR3 covers 12 residues.

The rearrangement links TRBV27 to TRBJ2-3; TCRdb picks TRBD2, but there is no DNA to check that call. The V gene's germline CDR1 is MNHEY and CDR2 SMNVEV (reference sequence). The CDR3 sequence is 15 residues long. CDR3 region: CASSLLMGRTAAQYF.

This chain uses TRBV6-2 or TRBV6-3 with TRBJ2-7; as DNA is missing, the TRBD1 call by TCRdb cannot be tested. Germline-derived CDR1 and CDR2 are MNHEY and SVGEGT. CDR3 size: 19 residues. The CDR3 region is CASSYSHDDSEYLPYEQYF.

The J gene is TRBJ2-1, the V gene TRBV29-1; the D call from TCRdb, TRBD2, cannot be confirmed without DNA. Germline CDR1 and CDR2: SQVTM and ANQGSEA. CDR3 size: 13 residues. CDR3 in amino acids: CSVVLASYNERFF.

CDR3 loop: CASSQTGLSGNTIYF. This chain links TRBV4-1 with TRBJ1-3; the TRBD1 assignment by TCRdb is unverifiable without DNA. This CDR3 is built from 15 residues. Germline V gene lookup returns CDR1 MGHRA and CDR2 YSYEKL.

The chain uses TRBV29-1 and TRBJ2-1; the TCRdb D gene call, TRBD2, has no DNA to confirm it. The CDR3 spans 15 residues. Germline assignment: CDR1 SQVTM and CDR2 ANQGSEA. The CDR3 loop is CSVEQGREGYNEQFF.

The chain combines TRBV7-9 with TRBJ2-2; TCRdb picks TRBD2, but there is no DNA to check that call. Germline V lookup: CDR1 SEHNR, CDR2 FQNEAQ (reference sequence). The CDR3 is 18 residues long. The chain's CDR3 is CASSLGRSGIGGTGELFF.

The CDR3: CAWSLSQYTEAFF. This chain joins TRBV30 and TRBJ1-1. The V gene's germline CDR1 is GTSNPN and CDR2 SVGIG (reference sequence). The CDR3 loop spans 13 amino acids.

The genes are TRBV7-9 and TRBJ2-1; TCRdb picks TRBD1, but there is no DNA to check that call. Germline V gene sequence: CDR1 SEHNR, CDR2 FQNEAQ (reference sequence). The CDR3 length is 16 residues. CDR3: CASSSLDRGIYNEQFF.

The chain combines TRBV10-3 with TRBJ2-7. This CDR3 spans 12 amino acids. CDR1 and CDR2 from the germline V gene are ENHRY and SYGVKD. The CDR3 sequence is CAISESRYEQYF.

The chain combines TRBV6-2 or TRBV6-3 with TRBJ2-3; TCRdb picks TRBD2, but there is no DNA to check that call. The CDR3 totals 14 residues. Germline V gives CDR1 MNHEY, CDR2 SVGEGT. The CDR3 region is CASSRTSDSDTQYF.

CDR3 sequence reads: CASSQDVEQPICNQPQHF. This chain uses TRBV14 with TRBJ1-5. The CDR3 loop spans 18 amino acids. Germline CDR1 and CDR2: SGHDN and FVKESK.

CDR3 loop: CASSLDGGQYNEQFF. V is TRBV11-3 and J is TRBJ2-1; checking the TCRdb D call of TRBD1 is not possible without DNA. The CDR3 length is 15 residues. The germline V gene has CDR1 SGHNT and CDR2 YENEEA. Based on the CDR3 plus reference TRBV11-3 and TRBJ2-1, the full variable domain is EAGVVQSPRYKIIEKKQPVAFWCNPISGHNTLYWYLQNLGQGPELLIRYENEEAVDDSQLPKDRFSAERLKGVDSTLKIQPAELGDSAVYLCASSLDGGQYNEQFFGPGTRLTVL.

The CDR3 sequence is CASSVEGGSYTEAFF. This chain uses TRBV9 with TRBJ1-1; the TCRdb call, TRBD1, lacks DNA for checking. The CDR3 totals 15 residues. Germline V gene sequence: CDR1 SGDLS, CDR2 YYNGEE.

The chain is built from TRBV10-1 and TRBJ1-1. From germline, CDR1 is WNHNN and CDR2 SYGVQD (reference sequence). CDR3 size: 15 residues. The CDR3 region is CASSDTGTVNTEAFF.

The CDR3 is CASSLRLENTGELFF. J is TRBJ2-2 and V is TRBV12-3 or TRBV12-4; lacking DNA, the TRBD2 call made by TCRdb goes unchecked. This CDR3 contains 15 residues.

The chain is built from TRBV10-3 and TRBJ1-1; checking the TCRdb D call of TRBD1 is not possible without DNA. The CDR3 totals 15 residues. Germline-derived CDR1 and CDR2 are ENHRY and SYGVKD. The CDR3 is CAISESHPPNTEAFF.

V is TRBV4-1 and J is TRBJ1-1; checking the TCRdb D call of TRBD1 is not possible without DNA. CDR1 and CDR2 (germline): MGHRA, YSYEKL. The CDR3 runs 15 residues. CDR3 sequence reads: CASSVGQGAETEAFF.

The J gene is TRBJ1-1, the V gene TRBV15. The CDR3 consists of 13 residues. Germline CDR1 is LNHNV and CDR2 is YYDKDF (reference sequence). CDR3 amino acids: CATSSGPNTEAFF.

The genes are TRBV12-3 or TRBV12-4 and TRBJ2-7; checking the TCRdb D call of TRBD1 is not possible without DNA. CDR3 length equals 13 residues. Here the CDR3 reads CASRTAAFYEQYF.

The chain couples TRBV25-1 to TRBJ2-5. The germline V gene has CDR1 MGHDK and CDR2 SYGVNS. The CDR3 is 13 residues long. The chain's CDR3 is CASSEYPQETQYF.

This chain joins TRBV15 and TRBJ2-2. The CDR3 sequence is 13 residues long. Per germline, CDR1 LNHNV and CDR2 YYDKDF (reference sequence). The chain's CDR3 is CATSREDTGELFF.

This sequence joins TRBV7-3 and TRBJ1-1. The CDR3 consists of 13 residues. Germline V gene data show CDR1 as SGHTA and CDR2 as FQGTGA. The CDR3 protein is CANSVFKSTEAFF.

The genes are TRBV7-9 and TRBJ1-4. Germline CDR1 SEHNR, CDR2 FQNEAQ (reference sequence). The CDR3 totals 15 residues. CDR3 region: CASSPKVQSNEKLFF.

J is TRBJ1-2 and V is TRBV14. Germline V gene data show CDR1 as SGHDN and CDR2 as FVKESK. This CDR3 comprises 15 residues. The CDR3 region is CASSQAAEGRHGYTF.

The chain links TRBV7-3 to TRBJ2-7; checking the TCRdb D call of TRBD2 is not possible without DNA. From germline, CDR1 is SGHTA and CDR2 FQGTGA. This CDR3 region has 13 residues. The CDR3 loop is CASSPPGSSEQYF.

This rearrangement joins TRBV20-1 to TRBJ2-1; TCRdb selects TRBD2, and the lack of DNA leaves this call unchecked. Germline V gene sequence: CDR1 DFQATT, CDR2 SNEGSKA (reference sequence). CDR3 length: 14 residues. The CDR3 sequence: CSGQPGLLSNEQLF.

The chain combines TRBV15 with TRBJ2-7. Germline lookup yields CDR1 LNHNV and CDR2 YYDKDF (reference sequence). The CDR3 runs 16 residues. CDR3 in amino acids: CATSRDRETGSYEQYF.

This chain uses TRBV7-2 with TRBJ2-1; the D gene TCRdb calls, TRBD2, cannot be checked with no DNA. This CDR3 comprises 15 residues. Germline V gene lookup returns CDR1 SGHTA and CDR2 FQGNSA. The CDR3 here is CASSLGGASGDPQFF.